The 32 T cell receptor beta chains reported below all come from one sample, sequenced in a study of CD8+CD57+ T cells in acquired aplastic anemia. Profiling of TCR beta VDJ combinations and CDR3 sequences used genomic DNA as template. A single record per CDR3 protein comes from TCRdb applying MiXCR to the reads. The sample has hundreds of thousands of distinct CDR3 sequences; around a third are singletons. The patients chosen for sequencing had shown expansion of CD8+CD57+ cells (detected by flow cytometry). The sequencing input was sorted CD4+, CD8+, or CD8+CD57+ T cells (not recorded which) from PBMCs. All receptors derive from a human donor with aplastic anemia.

The CDR3 is CASSLDHWHNYGYTF. The CDR3 bases are TGTGCCAGCAGTTTGGACCATTGGCATAACTATGGCTACACCTTC. The V and J genes are TRBV25-1 and TRBJ1-2; D unresolved. V gave up 5 bases and J gave up 1 base, with 14 bases separating them. The CDR3 sequence is 15 residues long. Germline lookup yields CDR1 MGHDK and CDR2 SYGVNS.

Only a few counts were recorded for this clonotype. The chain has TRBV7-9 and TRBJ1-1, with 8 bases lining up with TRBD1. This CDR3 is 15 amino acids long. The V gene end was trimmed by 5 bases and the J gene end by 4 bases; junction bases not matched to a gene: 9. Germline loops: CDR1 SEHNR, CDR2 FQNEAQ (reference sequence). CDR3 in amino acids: CASSKRQGMTTEAFF. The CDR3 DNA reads TGTGCCAGCAGCAAAAGACAGGGGATGACCACTGAAGCTTTCTTT.

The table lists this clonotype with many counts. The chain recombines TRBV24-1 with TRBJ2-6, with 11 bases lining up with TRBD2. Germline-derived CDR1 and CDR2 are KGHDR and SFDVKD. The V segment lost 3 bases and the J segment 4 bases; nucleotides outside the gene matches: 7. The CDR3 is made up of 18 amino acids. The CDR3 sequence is CATSDRTSGSMGANVLTF. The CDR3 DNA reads TGTGCCACCAGTGATCGGACTAGCGGGTCGATGGGGGCCAACGTCCTGACTTTC.

The CDR3 bases are TGTGCCAGCAGCCAAGGATCCACTAGCGGGGAGAGAGAGACCCAGTACTTC. This sequence encodes CASSQGSTSGERETQYF. The gene calls are TRBV3-1 and TRBJ2-5; 10 bases match TRBD2. The trim removed 1 base at V and 4 bases at J, leaving 9 bases unmatched. The CDR3 runs to 17 residues. Germline loops: CDR1 LGHDT, CDR2 YNNKEL (reference sequence).

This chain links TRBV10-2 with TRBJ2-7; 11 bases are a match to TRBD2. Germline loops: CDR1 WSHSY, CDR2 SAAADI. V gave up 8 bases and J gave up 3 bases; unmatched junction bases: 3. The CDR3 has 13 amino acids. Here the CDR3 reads CASALAGDYEQYF. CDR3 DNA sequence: TGCGCCAGCGCACTAGCGGGGGACTACGAGCAGTACTTC.

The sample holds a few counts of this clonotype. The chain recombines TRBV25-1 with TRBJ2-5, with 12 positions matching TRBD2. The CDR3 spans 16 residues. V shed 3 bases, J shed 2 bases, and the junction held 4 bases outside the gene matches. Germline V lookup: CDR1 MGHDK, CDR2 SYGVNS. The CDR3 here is CASSEGLAGFQETQYF. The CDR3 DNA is TGTGCCAGCAGTGAGGGACTAGCGGGTTTTCAAGAGACCCAGTACTTC.

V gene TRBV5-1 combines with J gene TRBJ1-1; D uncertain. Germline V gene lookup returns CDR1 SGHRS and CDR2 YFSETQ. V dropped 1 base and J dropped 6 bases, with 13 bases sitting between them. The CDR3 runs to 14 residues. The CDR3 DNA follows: TGCGCCAGCAGCTTGAGTCATGGGTTCTCTGAAGCTTTCTTT. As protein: CASSLSHGFSEAFF. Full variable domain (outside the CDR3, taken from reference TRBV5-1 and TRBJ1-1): KAGVTQTPRYLIKTRGQQVTLSCSPISGHRSVSWYQQTPGQGLQFLFEYFSETQRNKGNFPGRFSGRQFSNSRSEMNVSTLELGDSALYLCASSLSHGFSEAFFGQGTRLTVV.

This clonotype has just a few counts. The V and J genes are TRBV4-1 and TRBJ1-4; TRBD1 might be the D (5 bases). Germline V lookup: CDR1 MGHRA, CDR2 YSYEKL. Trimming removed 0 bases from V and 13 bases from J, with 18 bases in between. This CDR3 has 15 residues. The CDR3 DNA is TGCGCCAGCAGCCAAGAGGGACGGCCGGTCCTGGGACTGTTTTTT. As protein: CASSQEGRPVLGLFF.

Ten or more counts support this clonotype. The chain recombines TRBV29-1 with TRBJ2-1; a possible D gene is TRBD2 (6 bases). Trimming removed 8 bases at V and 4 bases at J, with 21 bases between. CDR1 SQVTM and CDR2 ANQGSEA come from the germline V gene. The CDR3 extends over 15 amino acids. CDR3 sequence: CSHHPWGVGYNEQFF. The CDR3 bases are TGCAGCCATCACCCGTGGGGGGTAGGTTACAATGAGCAGTTCTTC.

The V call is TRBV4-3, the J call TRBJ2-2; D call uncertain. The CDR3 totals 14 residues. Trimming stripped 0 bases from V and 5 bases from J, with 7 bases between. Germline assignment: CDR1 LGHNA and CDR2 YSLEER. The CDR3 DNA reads TGCGCCAGCAGCCAAGACCCAGTTACCGGGGAGCTGTTTTTT. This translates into CASSQDPVTGELFF.

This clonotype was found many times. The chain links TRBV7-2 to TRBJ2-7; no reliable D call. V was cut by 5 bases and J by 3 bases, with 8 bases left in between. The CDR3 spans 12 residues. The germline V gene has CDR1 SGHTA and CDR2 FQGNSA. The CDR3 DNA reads TGTGCCAGCAGCCTCCTCAACTACGAGCAGTACTTC. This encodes CASSLLNYEQYF. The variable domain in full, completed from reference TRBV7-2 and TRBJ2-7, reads GAGVSQSPSNKVTEKGKDVELRCDPISGHTALYWYRQSLGQGLEFLIYFQGNSAPDKSGLPSDRFSAERTGGSVSTLTIQRTQQEDSAVYLCASSLLNYEQYFGPGTRLTVT.

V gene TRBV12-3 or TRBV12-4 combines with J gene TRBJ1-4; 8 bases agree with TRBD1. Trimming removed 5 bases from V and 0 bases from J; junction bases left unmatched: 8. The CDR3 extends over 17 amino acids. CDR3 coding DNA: TGTGCCAGCAGTCCCGGGACAGGCAAAACAACTAATGAAAAACTGTTTTTT. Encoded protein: CASSPGTGKTTNEKLFF.

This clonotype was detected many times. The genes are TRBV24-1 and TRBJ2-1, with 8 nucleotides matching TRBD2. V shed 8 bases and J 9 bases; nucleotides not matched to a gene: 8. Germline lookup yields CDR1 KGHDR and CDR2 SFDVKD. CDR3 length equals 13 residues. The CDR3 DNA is TGTGCCACCAAGAGTAGCGGGAACGGTGAGCAGTTCTTC. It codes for CATKSSGNGEQFF.

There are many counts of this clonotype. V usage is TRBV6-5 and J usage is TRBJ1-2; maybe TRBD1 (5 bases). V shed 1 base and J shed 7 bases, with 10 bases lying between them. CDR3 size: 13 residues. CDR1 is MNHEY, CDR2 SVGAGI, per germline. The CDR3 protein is CASSYWGDGGYTF. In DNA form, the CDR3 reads TGTGCCAGCAGTTACTGGGGGGACGGTGGCTACACCTTC.

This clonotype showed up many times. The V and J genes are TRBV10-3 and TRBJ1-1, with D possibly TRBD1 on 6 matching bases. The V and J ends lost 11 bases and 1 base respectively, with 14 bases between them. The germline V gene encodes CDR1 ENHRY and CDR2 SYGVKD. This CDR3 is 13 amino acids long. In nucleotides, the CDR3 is TGTGCCGCCTTGGGGGGGCCGAACACTGAAGCTTTCTTT. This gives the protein CAALGGPNTEAFF.

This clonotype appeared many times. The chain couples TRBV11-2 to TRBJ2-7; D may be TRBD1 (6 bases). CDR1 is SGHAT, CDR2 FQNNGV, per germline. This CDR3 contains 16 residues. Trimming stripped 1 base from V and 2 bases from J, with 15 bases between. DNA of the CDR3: TGTGCCAGCAGCTTAGGCACTATCCGGGACACCTACGAGCAGTACTTC. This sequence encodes CASSLGTIRDTYEQYF.

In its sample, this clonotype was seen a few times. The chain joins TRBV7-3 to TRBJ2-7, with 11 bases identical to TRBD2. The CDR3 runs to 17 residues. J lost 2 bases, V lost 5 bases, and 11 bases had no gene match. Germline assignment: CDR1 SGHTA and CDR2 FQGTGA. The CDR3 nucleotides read TGTGCCAGCAGCCGGGGTCTAGCGGGAGGCCCAACCTACGAGCAGTACTTC. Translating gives CASSRGLAGGPTYEQYF.

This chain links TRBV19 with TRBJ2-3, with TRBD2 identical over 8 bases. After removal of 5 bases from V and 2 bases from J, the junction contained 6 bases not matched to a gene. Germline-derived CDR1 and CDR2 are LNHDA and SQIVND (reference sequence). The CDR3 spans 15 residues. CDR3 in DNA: TGTGCCAGTAGTGGGGGGACTAGATTCACAGATACGCAGTATTTT. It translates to CASSGGTRFTDTQYF.

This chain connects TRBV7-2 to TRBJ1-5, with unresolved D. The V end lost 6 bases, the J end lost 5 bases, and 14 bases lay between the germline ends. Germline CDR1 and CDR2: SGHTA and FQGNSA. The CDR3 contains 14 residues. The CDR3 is CASSYSGDYQPQHF. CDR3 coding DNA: TGTGCCAGCAGTTACAGTGGGGATTATCAGCCCCAGCATTTT.

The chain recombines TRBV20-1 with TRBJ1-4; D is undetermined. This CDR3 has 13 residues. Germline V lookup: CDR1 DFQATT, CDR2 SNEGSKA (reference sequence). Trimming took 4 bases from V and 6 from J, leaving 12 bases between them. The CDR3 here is CSANLPYDEKLFF. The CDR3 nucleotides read TGCAGTGCTAATCTGCCGTATGATGAAAAACTGTTTTTT.

CDR3 loop: CASVDGGGTGELFF. CDR3 DNA sequence: TGTGCCAGCGTCGACGGCGGGGGCACCGGGGAGCTGTTTTTT. The chain uses TRBV25-1 and TRBJ2-2, with 7 bases aligning to TRBD2. The CDR3 extends over 14 amino acids. V gave up 8 bases and J gave up 4 bases; unmatched junction bases: 7. Germline assignment: CDR1 MGHDK and CDR2 SYGVNS.

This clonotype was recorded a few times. The CDR3 is CASSSFDVGPGNTIYF. The CDR3 nucleotides are TGTGCCAGCAGCTCGTTCGACGTAGGCCCAGGAAACACCATATATTTT. This chain connects TRBV11-1 to TRBJ1-3, with D uncertain. V lost 4 bases and J lost 4, with 17 bases in between. Per the germline V gene, CDR1 is SGHAT and CDR2 is FQDESV (reference sequence). The CDR3 contains 16 residues.

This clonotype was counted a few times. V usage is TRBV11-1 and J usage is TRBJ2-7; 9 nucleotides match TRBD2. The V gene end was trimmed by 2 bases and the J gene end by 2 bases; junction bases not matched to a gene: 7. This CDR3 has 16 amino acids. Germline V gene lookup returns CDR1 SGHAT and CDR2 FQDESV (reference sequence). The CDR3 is CASSLSSQRGAYEQYF. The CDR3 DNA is TGTGCCAGCAGCTTATCGAGCCAGCGGGGGGCCTACGAGCAGTACTTC. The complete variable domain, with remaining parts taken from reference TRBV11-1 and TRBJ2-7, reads EAEVAQSPRYKITEKSQAVAFWCDPISGHATLYWYRQILGQGPELLVQFQDESVVDDSQLPKDRFSAERLKGVDSTLKIQPAELGDSAMYLCASSLSSQRGAYEQYFGPGTRLTVT.

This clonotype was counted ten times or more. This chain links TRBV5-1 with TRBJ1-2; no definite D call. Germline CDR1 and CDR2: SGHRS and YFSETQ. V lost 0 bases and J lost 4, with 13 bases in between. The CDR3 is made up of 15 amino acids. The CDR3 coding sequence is TGCGCCAGCAGCTTGGCCACGGACCTGGGCTATGGCTACACCTTC. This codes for CASSLATDLGYGYTF.

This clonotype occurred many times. Here the CDR3 DNA reads TGCAGCGTCAGAAGGGATGATACGCAGTATTTT. Translated, it gives CSVRRDDTQYF. The chain carries TRBV29-1 and TRBJ2-3; D gene unclear. From germline, CDR1 is SQVTM and CDR2 ANQGSEA. The CDR3 loop spans 11 amino acids. The V and J ends lost 6 bases and 6 bases respectively, with 10 bases between them.

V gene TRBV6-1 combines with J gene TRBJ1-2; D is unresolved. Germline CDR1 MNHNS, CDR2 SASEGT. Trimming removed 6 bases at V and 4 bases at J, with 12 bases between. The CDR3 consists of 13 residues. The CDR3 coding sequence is TGTGCCAGCAGCGACGAGCCTTTCTATGGCTACACCTTC. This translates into CASSDEPFYGYTF.

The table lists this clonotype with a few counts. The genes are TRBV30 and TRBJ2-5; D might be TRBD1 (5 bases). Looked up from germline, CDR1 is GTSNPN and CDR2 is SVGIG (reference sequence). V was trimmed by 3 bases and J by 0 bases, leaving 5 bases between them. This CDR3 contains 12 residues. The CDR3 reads CAWRQDQETQYF. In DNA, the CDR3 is TGTGCCTGGAGACAGGACCAAGAGACCCAGTACTTC.

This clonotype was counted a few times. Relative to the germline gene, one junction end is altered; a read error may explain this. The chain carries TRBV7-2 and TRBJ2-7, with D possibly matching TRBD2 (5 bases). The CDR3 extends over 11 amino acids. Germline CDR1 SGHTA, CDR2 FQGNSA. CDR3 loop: CASSTGLEQYF. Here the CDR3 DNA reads TGCGCCAGCAGCACCGGACTGGAGCAGTACTTC.

As DNA, the CDR3 is TGTGCCAGCTCACCACCGGGACTAGCGTCGGGGGAGCAGTACTTC. Amino acids: CASSPPGLASGEQYF. The chain recombines TRBV18 with TRBJ2-7; 10 bases match TRBD2. The germline CDR1 and CDR2 sequences are KGHSH and LQKENI. The CDR3 is 15 residues long. With 0 bases clipped from V and 7 bases from J, the junction kept 6 bases outside the gene matches.

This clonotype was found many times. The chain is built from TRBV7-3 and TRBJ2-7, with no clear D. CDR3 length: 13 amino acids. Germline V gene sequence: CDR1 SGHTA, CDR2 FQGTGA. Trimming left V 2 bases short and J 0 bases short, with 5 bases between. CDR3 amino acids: CASSLSSSYEQYF. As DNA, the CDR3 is TGTGCCAGCAGCTTATCAAGCTCCTACGAGCAGTACTTC.

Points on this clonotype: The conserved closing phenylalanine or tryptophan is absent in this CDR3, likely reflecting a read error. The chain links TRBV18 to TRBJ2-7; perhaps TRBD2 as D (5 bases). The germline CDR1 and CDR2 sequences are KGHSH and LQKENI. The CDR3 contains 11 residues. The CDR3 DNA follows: TGTGCCGGCTCACGGGACTACGAGCAGTACCTC. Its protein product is CAGSRDYEQYL.

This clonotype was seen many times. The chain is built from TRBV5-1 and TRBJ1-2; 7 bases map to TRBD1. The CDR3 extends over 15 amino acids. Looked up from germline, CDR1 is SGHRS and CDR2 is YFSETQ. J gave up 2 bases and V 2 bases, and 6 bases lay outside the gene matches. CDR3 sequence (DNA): TGCGCCAGCAGCTTAACGGGACAGACCAACTATGGCTACACCTTC. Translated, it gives CASSLTGQTNYGYTF.